This TCR beta chain was sequenced for a study of B cell selection in AIRE deficiency. Broader study findings: Patient Tconv cells held around a third of Treg sequences shared by healthy donors. Of 3657 shared Treg TCRbeta sequences, roughly 34% were healthy-donor-only and roughly 10% patient-only.

Sorting defined conventional CD4 T cells as CD4+CD127+. The method was immunoSEQ multiplex PCR; TCRdb's version includes in-frame clones alone and lacks a portion of them. Of tens of thousands of clones detected, approximately 96% appear once; the ten largest clones hold around 0.2%. Germline V gene sequence: CDR1 MDHEN, CDR2 SYDVKM. The CDR3 covers 14 residues. V lost 7 bases and J 4 bases, leaving 14 bases between the germline ends. As to this clone: Antigen: not known.

Specimen: CD4+CD127+ conventional T cells sorted from PBMCs. The clonotype comes from a human donor in good health. V is TRBV28 and J is TRBJ2-1; the D gene is possibly TRBD1 (5 bases). Written as DNA, the CDR3 is TGTGCCAGCACATCGTTAGGGGCGTACAATGAGCAGTTCTTC. This encodes CASTSLGAYNEQFF.